This note documents a single TCR beta chain sequence. There is no known antigen for this receptor. Base-call qualities are not available, and no considerably larger clone is one nucleotide away. The CDR3 starts with the cysteine, ends with the phenylalanine, and has 18 residues. The sequence is cut down to CDR3 DNA, 54 bases in frame from base 1. In the germline V gene (reference sequence), CDR1 corresponds to LNHDA and CDR2 to SQIVND. Ends trimmed: V by 10 bases, J by 3 bases; bases unmatched to a gene: 21. This sample stems from a study of blood T cell repertoires in COVID-19 (dated by TCRdb to 2020 to 2022). A note on the overall study: Collaborator samples came from the United States, Italy and Spain and covered acute and convalescent phases of COVID-19. The prospective study material was composed of cDNA or gDNA derived from T cells, B-cell-depleted T cells, or PBMCs. Subjects who had been exposed to COVID-19, were actively infected with it, or had recovered from it provided the deeply sampled blood TCRbeta repertoires that made up the dataset. The repertoires were released in a freely available public database intended as a resource for research on the immune response to SARS-CoV-2. The samples were drawn from two sources: the first 160 participants of the ongoing ImmuneRACE study, and 1,000 to 1,500 subjects contributed by 6 global collaborators. A de-identified subject ID, COVID-19 status, age in years and sex were almost always included in the sample metadata. Where available, HLA class I and class II types were taken from metadata supplied by the sample provider and were not determined by assay-based typing.

Study-level results and caveats: Clinical and demographic metadata were provided uncurated, with the amount varying by source and participant.

Enrolling through a virtual design, the prospective study's participants ranged in age from roughly 18 to 95 years and lived across roughly 24 United States geographic areas. To assign participants to cohorts, the prospective study relied on clinical history that participants themselves reported in a screening survey and a study questionnaire. ImmuneRACE Cohort 3 recovered participants were defined by two consecutive negative NP/OP PCR tests, healthcare professional clearance, or symptom resolution. In the prospective study, whole blood, serum and a nasopharyngeal or oropharyngeal swab were collected from each participant by mobile phlebotomists. Over a roughly two-month period, participants in the prospective study had the option of providing additional blood draws and questionnaires. Before DNA extraction, blood samples from the prospective study were shipped at room temperature or frozen. TCRbeta CDR3 regions were amplified from genomic DNA by means of the immunoSEQ Assay, a bias-controlled multiplex PCR. In the source study's methods: The number of nucleated cells in each sample was estimated from the amplification of reference gene primers within the assay. To quantify the absolute abundance of each unique TCRbeta CDR3 rearrangement, sequence reads were collapsed and filtered. For each sample, productive Simpson clonality was calculated by taking the square root of Simpson's diversity index across productive rearrangements. In TCRdb, the immuneACCESS table is reduced to in-frame sequences with V and J assigned. These tables do not hold every clone; where another copy was compared, an unresolved V gene accounts for under half, and the others remain unexplained. V, J and clone size are taken as reported in that table, and D and trimming were inferred from the DNA itself. The sample yields roughly 250,000 clones; about 84% were counted once. Around 2% of the sample is in the top ten clones.

The clonotype comes from a woman between 45 and 65 years old who had recovered from COVID-19. The sequenced sample was PBMCs or T cells enriched from blood (not recorded which). The V gene is TRBV19 and the J gene is TRBJ2-1; TRBD1 matches 7 bases in the middle. This receptor carries the CDR3 CATRYGTEGKSFYNEQFF. The sequenced DNA: TGTGCCACCAGATACGGGACAGAAGGAAAGTCGTTCTACAATGAGCAGTTCTTC.